Following are 26 T cell receptor beta chains from one sample sequenced in a study of long-term antiretroviral therapy in people with HIV. Investigators performed immunoSEQ version v3.0 at survey level. Libraries were prepared by immunoSEQ multiplex PCR; TCRdb keeps only in-frame clonotypes and omits some of them. The table lists about 21,000 clones, 65% to 85% of them singletons, with more than 9% in the top ten. This specimen was unsorted PBMCs, taken less than 1.8 years before starting antiretroviral therapy. The receptors come from a woman in her forties with HIV.

This rearrangement joins TRBV6-1 to TRBJ1-2; D is possibly TRBD1 (6 bases). Trimming took 2 bases from V and 8 from J, leaving 12 bases between them. Germline CDR1 MNHNS, CDR2 SASEGT. This CDR3 is built from 13 residues. CDR3 amino acids: CASSESPTGGYTF. The DNA for the CDR3 is TGTGCCAGCAGTGAATCCCCGACAGGCGGCTACACCTTC.

This clone came up a few times. The chain uses TRBV29-1 and TRBJ2-1; unclear D gene. The CDR3 totals 13 residues. Trimming cost V 6 bases and J 4 bases, with 13 bases left between them. Looked up from germline, CDR1 is SQVTM and CDR2 is ANQGSEA. CDR3 DNA sequence: TGCAGCGTACACACGCCAACATACAATGAGCAGTTCTTC. Its protein is CSVHTPTYNEQFF.

V gene TRBV7-9 combines with J gene TRBJ2-1; 7 bases map to TRBD2. V shed 4 bases, J shed 7 bases, and the junction held 16 bases outside the gene matches. The CDR3 runs to 17 residues. Germline V gene sequence: CDR1 SEHNR, CDR2 FQNEAQ (reference sequence). In DNA form, the CDR3 reads TGTGCCAGCAGCTCCCCCCTAGAGGTAGCGGGTTCGAATGAGCAGTTCTTC. Translating it yields CASSSPLEVAGSNEQFF.

The chain employs TRBV11-1 and TRBJ2-3, with TRBD2 identical over 13 bases. The germline gives CDR1 SGHAT, CDR2 FQDESV (reference sequence). V dropped 5 bases and J dropped 4; count of bases not matched to a gene: 15. The CDR3 totals 19 residues. For the CDR3, the DNA is TGTGCCAGCAGCCGACTAGCGGGAGGTCCTCCCATGGGACCAGATACGCAGTATTTT. Translating gives CASSRLAGGPPMGPDTQYF.

CDR3 sequence: CASSVARGGPDTQYF. CDR3 in DNA: TGTGCCAGCAGTGTTGCGCGGGGGGGCCCAGATACGCAGTATTTT. The chain carries TRBV6-4 and TRBJ2-3; TRBD2 matches 9 bases. Germline trimming cut 4 bases from V and 4 bases from J; bases unmatched to any gene: 6. CDR3 size: 15 residues. Germline V lookup: CDR1 MRHNA, CDR2 SNTAGT.

This clone was detected a few times. The chain couples TRBV10-3 to TRBJ1-2; 10 nucleotides agree with TRBD1. CDR3 length equals 12 residues. V was clipped by 8 bases and J by 6 bases; unmatched bases: 3. Germline V gene data show CDR1 as ENHRY and CDR2 as SYGVKD. Here the CDR3 reads CAIGQGEDGYTF. The DNA for the CDR3 is TGTGCCATCGGACAGGGGGAGGATGGCTACACCTTC.

The chain carries TRBV13 and TRBJ1-5; unclear D gene. Trimming shortened V by 4 bases and J by 1 base, and 14 bases separated the two germline ends. Germline CDR1 reads PRHDT; CDR2 reads FYEKMQ (reference sequence). The CDR3 is 16 amino acids. CDR3 in DNA: TGTGCCAGCAGCTCCCTAGGTCCAGAAAGCAATCAGCCCCAGCATTTT. It codes for CASSSLGPESNQPQHF. Looking up the rest from reference TRBV13 and TRBJ1-5 gives the full variable domain: AAGVIQSPRHLIKEKRETATLKCYPIPRHDTVYWYQQGPGQDPQFLISFYEKMQSDKGSIPDRFSAQQFSDYHSELNMSSLELGDSALYFCASSSLGPESNQPQHFGDGTRLSIL.

This clone has only one observation. Here the CDR3 DNA reads TGTGCCATCAGTGAGTCCCAATTGGGGAGGGGGACTGAAGCTTTCTTT. Translated: CAISESQLGRGTEAFF. This chain connects TRBV10-3 to TRBJ1-1, with a possible D match to TRBD1 (6 bases). V gave up 0 bases and J gave up 5 bases, with 16 bases separating them. Germline-derived CDR1 and CDR2 are ENHRY and SYGVKD. There are 16 residues in the CDR3.

By share of the sample, this clone is medium-sized. This chain links TRBV19 with TRBJ1-6; 8 bases fit TRBD1. The germline gives CDR1 LNHDA, CDR2 SQIVND (reference sequence). The CDR3 contains 14 residues. The junction had 15 bases not matched to a gene; V was cut back by 7 bases and J by 16 bases. CDR3 coding DNA: TGTGCCAGTACTTTGACTGTTTCTCGGACAGGGCTCCACTTT. This translates into CASTLTVSRTGLHF.

The chain combines TRBV6-6 with TRBJ1-2, with a possible D match to TRBD1 (5 bases). CDR3 length: 14 residues. Germline values: CDR1 MNHNY, CDR2 SVGAGI (reference sequence). V was cut by 4 bases and J by 1 base, with 10 bases left in between. CDR3: CASSSGTLNYGYTF. Here the CDR3 DNA reads TGTGCCAGCAGTTCCGGGACTCTTAACTATGGCTACACCTTC.

This clone was recorded a few times. The chain combines TRBV2 with TRBJ1-5; weak D call: TRBD1 (6 bases). In germline, CDR1 is SNHLY, CDR2 FYNNEI. The germline V and J ends were trimmed by 11 bases and 5 bases, with 19 bases remaining between them. This CDR3 contains 14 residues. Here the CDR3 DNA reads TGTGCCTCCAACAGGGAAGGTAGGGATCAGCCCCAGCATTTT. As protein: CASNREGRDQPQHF. Based on the CDR3 plus reference TRBV2 and TRBJ1-5, the full variable domain is EPEVTQTPSHQVTQMGQEVILRCVPISNHLYFYWYRQILGQKVEFLVSFYNNEISEKSEIFDDQFSVERPDGSNFTLKIRSTKLEDSAMYFCASNREGRDQPQHFGDGTRLSIL.

This sequence joins TRBV28 and TRBJ1-2, with unresolved D. The germline gives CDR1 MDHEN, CDR2 SYDVKM. The CDR3 runs to 18 residues. Trimming removed 1 base from V and 0 bases from J, with 18 bases in between. The CDR3, as DNA: TGTGCCAGCAGTTTATTTGGCCCTCAGTTCACAACTAACTATGGCTACACCTTC. This gives the protein CASSLFGPQFTTNYGYTF.

DNA for the CDR3: TGCGCCAGCAGCCCACTCATAAGGGTTAACACCGGGGAGCTGTTTTTT. It yields the protein CASSPLIRVNTGELFF. The chain recombines TRBV5-1 with TRBJ2-2; D call uncertain. The CDR3 extends over 16 amino acids. Germline lookup yields CDR1 SGHRS and CDR2 YFSETQ. Trimming took 4 bases from V and 2 from J, leaving 15 bases between them.

This chain connects TRBV6-5 to TRBJ2-7, with 7 bases fitting TRBD1. The CDR3 contains 13 residues. Germline trimming cut 6 bases from V and 2 bases from J; bases unmatched to any gene: 4. Germline V gene data show CDR1 as MNHEY and CDR2 as SVGAGI. CDR3 sequence reads: CASRSGTAYEQYF. The CDR3 DNA reads TGTGCCAGCAGATCCGGGACAGCCTACGAGCAGTACTTC.

V usage is TRBV6-5 and J usage is TRBJ2-7, with 7 bases that match TRBD2. The germline CDR1 and CDR2 sequences are MNHEY and SVGAGI. V was clipped by 0 bases and J by 3 bases; unmatched bases: 2. The CDR3 is made up of 14 amino acids. The chain's CDR3 is CASSYSLADYEQYF. For the CDR3, the DNA is TGTGCCAGCAGTTACTCCCTAGCGGACTACGAGCAGTACTTC.

This chain connects TRBV5-4 to TRBJ1-2; no clear D gene. The V and J ends lost 3 bases and 7 bases respectively, with 22 bases between them. From germline, CDR1 is SGHNT and CDR2 YYREEE (reference sequence). This CDR3 comprises 16 residues. CDR3 sequence reads: CASSYPGLAGKSGYTF. The CDR3 coding sequence is TGTGCCAGCAGCTACCCCGGCTTGGCAGGAAAGAGTGGCTACACCTTC.

This clone occurred once. This sequence joins TRBV6-5 and TRBJ2-3; D perhaps matches TRBD1 (5 bases). This CDR3 has 15 amino acids. The germline gives CDR1 MNHEY, CDR2 SVGAGI. Trimming left V 5 bases short and J 3 bases short, with 15 bases between. The DNA for the CDR3 is TGTGCCAGCAGTCAGACAGTTAGGCTAACAGATACGCAGTATTTT. This gives the protein CASSQTVRLTDTQYF.

This clone appeared a single time. This chain links TRBV10-2 with TRBJ1-1; unclear D gene. V lost 4 bases and J 4 bases, leaving 10 bases between the germline ends. Germline CDR1 reads WSHSY; CDR2 reads SAAADI. The CDR3 spans 13 residues. DNA of the CDR3: TGCGCCAGCAGTGGAAAGGGAGTCACTGAAGCTTTCTTT. Residues: CASSGKGVTEAFF.

The gene calls are TRBV4-1 and TRBJ1-1; D possibly corresponds to TRBD1 (5 bases). V was trimmed by 0 bases and J by 0 bases, leaving 17 bases between them. Looked up from germline, CDR1 is MGHRA and CDR2 is YSYEKL. This CDR3 is 18 amino acids long. CDR3 nucleotides: TGCGCCAGCAGCCAAGAATCGGCAGCAGGGCTGCTGAACACTGAAGCTTTCTTT. Translated: CASSQESAAGLLNTEAFF.

The rearrangement uses TRBV27 and TRBJ1-1; D gene unclear. From germline, CDR1 is MNHEY and CDR2 SMNVEV (reference sequence). Trimming pared 6 bases from V and 0 bases from J, leaving 11 bases between. CDR3 length: 14 residues. This chain's CDR3 is CASRSDVMNTEAFF. CDR3 in DNA: TGTGCCAGCAGGTCGGACGTCATGAACACTGAAGCTTTCTTT.

The rearrangement joins TRBV2 to TRBJ2-2; 10 bases are a match to TRBD1. This CDR3 contains 15 residues. Per the germline V gene, CDR1 is SNHLY and CDR2 is FYNNEI. The V and J ends lost 6 bases and 0 bases, in that order; junction bases with no gene match: 1. CDR3 residues: CASRGTGANTGELFF. DNA for the CDR3: TGTGCCAGCAGGGGGACAGGGGCGAACACCGGGGAGCTGTTTTTT. Full variable domain (missing parts from reference TRBV2 and TRBJ2-2): EPEVTQTPSHQVTQMGQEVILRCVPISNHLYFYWYRQILGQKVEFLVSFYNNEISEKSEIFDDQFSVERPDGSNFTLKIRSTKLEDSAMYFCASRGTGANTGELFFGEGSRLTVL.

The chain couples TRBV5-5 to TRBJ2-3, with 10 nucleotides matching TRBD2. CDR1 and CDR2 (germline): SGHKS, YYEKEE (reference sequence). The CDR3 extends over 15 amino acids. The V gene end was trimmed by 4 bases and the J gene end by 4 bases; junction bases not matched to a gene: 6. CDR3 protein: CASSDLAGAADTQYF. The CDR3 DNA reads as TGTGCCAGCAGCGATCTAGCGGGAGCAGCAGATACGCAGTATTTT.

This clone was found a few times. The chain couples TRBV1 to TRBJ2-7; TRBD2 is the table's D call, not checked against the DNA. TRBV1 is termed a pseudogene. This CDR3 has 18 amino acids. The CDR3 DNA reads TGCACCAGCAGCCAAGGTATAGGGTCAAAGCTAGCGCCCTACGAGCAGTACTTC. Protein: CTSSQGIGSKLAPYEQYF.

V usage is TRBV7-2 and J usage is TRBJ2-2, with a tentative D call TRBD2 (6 bases). The ends were cut back, 5 bases at V and 3 bases at J, with 13 bases in the middle. Germline CDR1 SGHTA, CDR2 FQGNSA. The CDR3 consists of 15 residues. CDR3 region: CASSTGGIDTGELFF. The CDR3 DNA follows: TGTGCCAGCAGCACTGGGGGGATCGACACCGGGGAGCTGTTTTTT.

The chain carries TRBV27 and TRBJ1-1; weak D call: TRBD1 (5 bases). V lost 4 bases, J lost 5 bases, and 29 bases lay in between. Germline V gene sequence: CDR1 MNHEY, CDR2 SMNVEV (reference sequence). This CDR3 spans 19 amino acids. The CDR3 DNA is TGTGCCAGCAGTTGGTCATACCAGGGCGGGGCAGGTATGTGGACTGAAGCTTTCTTT. Translated, it gives CASSWSYQGGAGMWTEAFF.

The chain has TRBV19 and TRBJ1-3; D not certain. The germline V and J ends were trimmed by 3 bases and 0 bases, with 12 bases remaining between them. Germline assignment: CDR1 LNHDA and CDR2 SQIVND (reference sequence). The CDR3 runs 16 residues. CDR3 in DNA: TGTGCCAGTAGTATCTCGGTAGTCTTCTCTGGAAACACCATATATTTT. It specifies CASSISVVFSGNTIYF.